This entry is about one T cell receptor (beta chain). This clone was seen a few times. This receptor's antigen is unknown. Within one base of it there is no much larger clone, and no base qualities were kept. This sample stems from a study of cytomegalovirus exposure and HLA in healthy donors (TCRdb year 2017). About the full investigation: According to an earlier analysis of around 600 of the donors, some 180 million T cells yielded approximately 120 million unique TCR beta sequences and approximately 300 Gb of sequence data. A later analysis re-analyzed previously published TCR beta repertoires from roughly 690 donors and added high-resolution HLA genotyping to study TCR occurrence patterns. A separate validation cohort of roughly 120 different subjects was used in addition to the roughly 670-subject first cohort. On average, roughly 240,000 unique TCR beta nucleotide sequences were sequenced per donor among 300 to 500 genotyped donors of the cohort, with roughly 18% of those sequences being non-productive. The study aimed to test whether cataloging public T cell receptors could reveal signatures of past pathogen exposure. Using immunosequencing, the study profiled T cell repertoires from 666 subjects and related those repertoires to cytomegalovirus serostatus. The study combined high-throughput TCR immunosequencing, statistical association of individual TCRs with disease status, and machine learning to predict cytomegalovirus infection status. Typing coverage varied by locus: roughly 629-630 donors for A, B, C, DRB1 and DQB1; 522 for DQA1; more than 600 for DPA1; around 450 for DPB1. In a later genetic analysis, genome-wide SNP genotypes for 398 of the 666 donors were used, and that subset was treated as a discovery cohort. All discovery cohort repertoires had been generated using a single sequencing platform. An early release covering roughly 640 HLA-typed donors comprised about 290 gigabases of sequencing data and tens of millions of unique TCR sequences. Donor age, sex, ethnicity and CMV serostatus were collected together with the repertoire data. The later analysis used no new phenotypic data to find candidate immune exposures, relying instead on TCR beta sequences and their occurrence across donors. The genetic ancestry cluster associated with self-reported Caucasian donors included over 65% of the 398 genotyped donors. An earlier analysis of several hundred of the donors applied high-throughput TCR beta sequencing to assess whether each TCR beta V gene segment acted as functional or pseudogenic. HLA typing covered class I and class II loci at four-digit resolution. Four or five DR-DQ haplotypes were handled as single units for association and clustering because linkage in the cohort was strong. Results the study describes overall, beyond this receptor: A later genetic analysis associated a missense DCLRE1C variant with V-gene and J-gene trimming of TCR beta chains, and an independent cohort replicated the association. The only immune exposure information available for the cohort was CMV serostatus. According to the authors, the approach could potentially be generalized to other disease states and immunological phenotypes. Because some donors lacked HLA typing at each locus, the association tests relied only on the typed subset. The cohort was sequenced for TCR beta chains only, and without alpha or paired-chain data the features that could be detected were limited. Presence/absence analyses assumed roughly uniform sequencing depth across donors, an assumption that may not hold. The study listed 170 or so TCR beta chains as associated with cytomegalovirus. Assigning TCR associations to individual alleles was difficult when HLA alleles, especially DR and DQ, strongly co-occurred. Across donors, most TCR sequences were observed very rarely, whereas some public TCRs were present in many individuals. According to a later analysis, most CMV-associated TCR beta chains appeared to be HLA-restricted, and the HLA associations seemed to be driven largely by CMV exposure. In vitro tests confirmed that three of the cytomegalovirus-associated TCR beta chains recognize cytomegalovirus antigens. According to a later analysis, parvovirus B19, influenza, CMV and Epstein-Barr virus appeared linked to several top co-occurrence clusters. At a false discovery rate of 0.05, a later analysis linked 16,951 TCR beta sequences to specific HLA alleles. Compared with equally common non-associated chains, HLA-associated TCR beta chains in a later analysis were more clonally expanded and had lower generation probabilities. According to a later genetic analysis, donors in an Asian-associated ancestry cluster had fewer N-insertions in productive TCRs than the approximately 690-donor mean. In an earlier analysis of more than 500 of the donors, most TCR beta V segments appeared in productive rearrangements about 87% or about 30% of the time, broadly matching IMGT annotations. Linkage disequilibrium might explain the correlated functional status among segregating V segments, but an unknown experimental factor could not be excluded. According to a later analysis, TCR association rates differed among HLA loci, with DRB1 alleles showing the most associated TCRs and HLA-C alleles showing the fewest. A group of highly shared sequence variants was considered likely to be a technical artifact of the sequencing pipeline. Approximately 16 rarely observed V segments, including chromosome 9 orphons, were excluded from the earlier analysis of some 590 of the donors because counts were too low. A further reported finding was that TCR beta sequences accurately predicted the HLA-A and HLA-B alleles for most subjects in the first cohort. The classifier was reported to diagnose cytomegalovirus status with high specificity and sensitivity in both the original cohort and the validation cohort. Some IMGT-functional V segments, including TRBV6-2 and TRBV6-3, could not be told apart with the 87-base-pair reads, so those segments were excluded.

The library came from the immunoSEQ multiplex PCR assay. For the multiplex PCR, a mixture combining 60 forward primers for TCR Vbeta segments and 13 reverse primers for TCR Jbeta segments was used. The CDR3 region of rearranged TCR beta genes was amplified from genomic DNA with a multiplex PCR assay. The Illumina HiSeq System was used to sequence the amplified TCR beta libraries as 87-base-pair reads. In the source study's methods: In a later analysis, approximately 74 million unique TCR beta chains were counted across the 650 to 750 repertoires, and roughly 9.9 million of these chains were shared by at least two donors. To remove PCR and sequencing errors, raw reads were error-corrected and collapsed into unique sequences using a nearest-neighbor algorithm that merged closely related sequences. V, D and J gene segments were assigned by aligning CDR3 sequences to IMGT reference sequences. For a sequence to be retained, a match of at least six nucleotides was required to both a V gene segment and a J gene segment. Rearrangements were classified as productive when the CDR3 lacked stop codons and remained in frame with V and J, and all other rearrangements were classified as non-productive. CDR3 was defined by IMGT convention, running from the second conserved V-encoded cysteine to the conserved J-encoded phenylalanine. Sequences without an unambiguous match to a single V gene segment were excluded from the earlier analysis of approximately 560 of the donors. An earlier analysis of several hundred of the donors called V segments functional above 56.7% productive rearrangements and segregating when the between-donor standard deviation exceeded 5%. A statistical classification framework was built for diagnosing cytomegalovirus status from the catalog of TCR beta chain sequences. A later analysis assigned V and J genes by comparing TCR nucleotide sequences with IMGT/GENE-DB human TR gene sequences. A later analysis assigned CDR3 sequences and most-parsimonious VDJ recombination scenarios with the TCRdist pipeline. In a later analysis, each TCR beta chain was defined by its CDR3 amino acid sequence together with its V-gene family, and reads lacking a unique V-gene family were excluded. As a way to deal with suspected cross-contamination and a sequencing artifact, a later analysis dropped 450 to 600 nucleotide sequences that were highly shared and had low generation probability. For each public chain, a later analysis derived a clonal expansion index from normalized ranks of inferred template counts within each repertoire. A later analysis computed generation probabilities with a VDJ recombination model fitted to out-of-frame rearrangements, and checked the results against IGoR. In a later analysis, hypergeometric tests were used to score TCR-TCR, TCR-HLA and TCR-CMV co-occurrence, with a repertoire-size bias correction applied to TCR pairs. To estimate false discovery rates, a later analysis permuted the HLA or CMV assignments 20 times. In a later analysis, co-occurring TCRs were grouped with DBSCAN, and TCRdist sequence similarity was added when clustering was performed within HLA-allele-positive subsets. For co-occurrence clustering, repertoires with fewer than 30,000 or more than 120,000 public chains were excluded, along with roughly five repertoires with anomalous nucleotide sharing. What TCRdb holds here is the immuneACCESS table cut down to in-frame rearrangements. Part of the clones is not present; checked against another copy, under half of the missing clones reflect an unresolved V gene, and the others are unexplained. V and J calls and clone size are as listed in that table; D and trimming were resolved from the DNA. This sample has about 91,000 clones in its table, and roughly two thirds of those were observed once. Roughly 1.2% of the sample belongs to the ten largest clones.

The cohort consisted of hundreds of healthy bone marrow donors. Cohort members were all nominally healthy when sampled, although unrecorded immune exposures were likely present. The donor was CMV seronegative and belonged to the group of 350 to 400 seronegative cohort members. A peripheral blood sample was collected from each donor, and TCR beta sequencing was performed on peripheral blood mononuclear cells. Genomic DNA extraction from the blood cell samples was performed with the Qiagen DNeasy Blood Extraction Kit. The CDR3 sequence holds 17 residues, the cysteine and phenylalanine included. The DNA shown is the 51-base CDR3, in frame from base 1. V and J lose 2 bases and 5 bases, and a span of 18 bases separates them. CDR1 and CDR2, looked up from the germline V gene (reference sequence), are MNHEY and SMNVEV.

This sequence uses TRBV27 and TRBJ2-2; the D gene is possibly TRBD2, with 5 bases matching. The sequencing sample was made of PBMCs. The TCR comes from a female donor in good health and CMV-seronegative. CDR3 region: CASSLSGYPSGTGELFF. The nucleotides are TGTGCCAGCAGTTTAAGTGGCTATCCCTCGGGGACCGGGGAGCTGTTTTTT.